The subject of this entry is one TCR beta chain. Its antigen is as yet unknown. TCRdb's table, derived via immunoSEQ multiplex PCR, lists solely in-frame clones and lacks some. The table records under 550,000 clones, about nine tenths of them present only once. This record comes from a study of Ad26.COV2.S vaccination and SARS-CoV-2 variants. Background on the study: Each vaccinee took Ad26.COV2.S intramuscularly, once or twice 56 days apart. Study results and limitations: Considerable breadth of spike-specific CD8+ and CD4+ T cell responses has reportedly been documented following vaccination. Spike-specific TCR breadth ran higher among vaccine recipients than placebo recipients.

Treatment given: around 19 received Ad26.COV2.S at low or high dose, single or two shots; 5 received placebo; per-sample allocation not given. Sampling occurred on day 63 after the first vaccine or placebo injection. Sequenced material: peripheral blood, taken in a trial of Ad26.COV2.S vaccine versus placebo. The sequence was obtained from a person between 18 and 65 years old who received the Ad26.COV2.S COVID-19 vaccine or a placebo.

CDR3 nucleotide sequence: TGTGCCAGCGCCCCAGGGAATCAGCCCCAGCATTTT. This translates into CASAPGNQPQHF. This chain joins TRBV2 and TRBJ1-5; D perhaps matches TRBD1 (5 bases). From germline, CDR1 is SNHLY and CDR2 FYNNEI. Trimming took 8 bases from V and 4 from J, leaving 9 bases between them. The length of the CDR3 is 12 residues.